This TCR beta chain appears in the sequencing data of a study of sequential checkpoint blockade in melanoma. The overall study: After both sequences, patients received maintenance nivolumab.

Repertoires were generated with immunoSEQ multiplex PCR, while TCRdb's copy carries only in-frame clones and drops some. The table records about 12,000 clones, 60% to 70% of them present only once. CDR1 and CDR2 from the germline V gene are SGHVS and FQNEAQ. Trimming stripped 5 bases from V and 2 bases from J, with 22 bases between. The CDR3 totals 18 residues. Treatment defined: randomized to nivolumab then ipilimumab (arm A) or the reverse (arm B). None of the patients previously received DNA-damaging chemotherapy. Live CD3+CD8+ CD19− CD56− cells were sorted from PBMCs. The sequenced sample was CD8+ T cells sorted from blood (inferred from file names), obtained from a patient given nivolumab and ipilimumab in sequence. This rearrangement joins TRBV7-8 to TRBJ1-5; D gene ambiguous. The source is a human donor with melanoma. Here the CDR3 DNA reads TGTGCCAGCAGCACCCCATCCGGGTCCTCAATAGGCAATCAGCCCCAGCATTTT. This sequence encodes CASSTPSGSSIGNQPQHF.